The 29 T cell receptor beta chains presented below share a single source sample, sequenced in a study of T cell changes during pregnancy in multiple sclerosis. Assay: immunoSEQ multiplex PCR; the TCRdb copy retains only in-frame clones and omits some. The repertoire holds around 65,000 clones, around 91% seen once, with approximately 1.3% in the top ten. Sequenced here: peripheral blood, sampled in the third trimester of pregnancy. The receptors here all came from a female donor in good health, enrolled as a control in a pregnancy study.

The gene calls are TRBV27 and TRBJ1-5, with a possible D match to TRBD1 (5 bases). This CDR3 region has 15 residues. CDR1 and CDR2 (germline): MNHEY, SMNVEV (reference sequence). The germline V and J ends were trimmed by 2 bases and 4 bases, with 12 bases remaining between them. The CDR3 DNA reads TGTGCCAGCAGTTTAACCGGGCAGGGAAATCAGCCCCAGCATTTT. It codes for CASSLTGQGNQPQHF.

The chain is built from TRBV11-3 and TRBJ2-2, with 9 positions matching TRBD2. J gave up 4 bases and V 5 bases, and 8 bases lay outside the gene matches. CDR1 and CDR2 from the germline V gene are SGHNT and YENEEA. CDR3 length: 16 amino acids. This CDR3 reads CASSRGGATGTGELFF. CDR3 DNA: TGTGCCAGCAGCCGCGGGGGGGCCACGGGCACCGGGGAGCTGTTTTTT.

The V call is TRBV28, the J call TRBJ1-2, with 7 positions matching TRBD1. Germline loops: CDR1 MDHEN, CDR2 SYDVKM. V trimming: 2 bases; J trimming: 2 bases; junction bases outside the gene matches: 2. The CDR3 has 14 residues. The CDR3 protein is CASSLTGQNYGYTF. CDR3 nucleotides: TGTGCCAGCAGTTTAACGGGACAGAACTATGGCTACACCTTC.

J is TRBJ1-2 and V is TRBV5-6, with 10 bases that match TRBD1. Germline lookup yields CDR1 SGHDT and CDR2 YYEEEE. Germline trimming cut 4 bases from V and 6 bases from J; bases unmatched to any gene: 9. This CDR3 is built from 15 residues. CDR3 coding DNA: TGTGCCAGCAGCCTCAGACAGGGGGCGCGAGATGGCTACACCTTC. The encoded protein is CASSLRQGARDGYTF.

The chain recombines TRBV19 with TRBJ1-3; 7 nucleotides agree with TRBD1. Trimming took 4 bases from V and 1 from J; bases not matched to a gene: 4. Germline V gene lookup returns CDR1 LNHDA and CDR2 SQIVND (reference sequence). CDR3 length: 15 amino acids. The CDR3 sequence is CASSTHRGSGNTIYF. CDR3 nucleotide sequence: TGTGCCAGTAGTACCCACAGGGGTTCTGGAAACACCATATATTTT.

CDR3 nucleotide sequence: TGTGCCAGCAGTTTATATAGGGGGAACTACGAGCAGTACTTC. Protein product: CASSLYRGNYEQYF. The chain is built from TRBV28 and TRBJ2-7, with a weak D call TRBD1 (6 bases). CDR3 size: 14 residues. Germline V CDR1 and CDR2: MDHEN, SYDVKM. The ends were cut back, 1 base at V and 3 bases at J, with 10 bases in the middle. The full variable domain, completed using reference TRBV28 and TRBJ2-7, is DVKVTQSSRYLVKRTGEKVFLECVQDMDHENMFWYRQDPGLGLRLIYFSYDVKMKEKGDIPEGYSVSREKKERFSLILESASTNQTSMYLCASSLYRGNYEQYFGPGTRLTVT.

The chain combines TRBV4-3 with TRBJ2-7, with 12 nucleotides matching TRBD1. CDR1 is LGHNA, CDR2 YSLEER, per germline. The CDR3 spans 15 residues. With V trimmed by 1 base and J by 4 bases, 2 bases remained unmatched. DNA of the CDR3: TGCGCCAGCAGCCAAGGGGGACAGGGGGCTTACGAGCAGTACTTC. Translating it yields CASSQGGQGAYEQYF.

This chain connects TRBV27 to TRBJ2-4, with D possibly TRBD1 on 6 matching bases. This CDR3 is 13 amino acids long. CDR1 and CDR2 from the germline V gene are MNHEY and SMNVEV (reference sequence). With 6 bases removed from V and 7 bases from J, the gap between germline ends came to 13 bases. The CDR3 is CASRATGRNIQYF. The CDR3 bases are TGTGCCAGCAGGGCGACAGGTAGGAACATTCAGTACTTC.

The rearrangement uses TRBV25-1 and TRBJ1-6, with a weak D call TRBD1 (5 bases). The length of the CDR3 is 15 residues. In germline, CDR1 is MGHDK, CDR2 SYGVNS. Trimming removed 1 base at V and 5 bases at J, with 9 bases between. CDR3 sequence reads: CASSEWRQNNSPLHF. CDR3 sequence (DNA): TGTGCCAGCAGTGAATGGCGACAGAATAATTCACCCCTCCACTTT.

The chain employs TRBV5-4 and TRBJ2-5; possible D gene TRBD1, 5 bases. The CDR3 consists of 13 residues. Germline CDR1 reads SGHNT; CDR2 reads YYREEE (reference sequence). V was shortened by 2 bases and J by 6 bases, with 11 bases between the two germline ends. Here the CDR3 reads CASSFRQMKTQYF. CDR3 DNA sequence: TGTGCCAGCAGCTTCCGACAGATGAAGACCCAGTACTTC.

V usage is TRBV6-5 and J usage is TRBJ1-5; no definite D call. The CDR3 is 15 amino acids. CDR1 and CDR2 from the germline V gene are MNHEY and SVGAGI. With 0 bases removed from V and 5 bases from J, the gap between germline ends came to 11 bases. CDR3 loop: CASSYSLIADQPQHF. Written as DNA, the CDR3 is TGTGCCAGCAGTTACTCGTTAATTGCGGATCAGCCCCAGCATTTT.

The chain has TRBV5-1 and TRBJ1-6, with D possibly being TRBD1 (5 bases). CDR1 is SGHRS, CDR2 YFSETQ, per germline. The CDR3 contains 16 residues. The germline V and J ends were trimmed by 1 base and 5 bases, with 13 bases remaining between them. For the CDR3, the DNA is TGCGCCAGCAGCTTGAGAATGGGACTGAATAATTCACCCCTCCACTTT. Translated, it gives CASSLRMGLNNSPLHF.

This rearrangement joins TRBV7-6 to TRBJ1-2; 7 bases align to TRBD1. With V trimmed by 5 bases and J by 4 bases, 4 bases remained unmatched. There are 13 residues in the CDR3. Germline CDR1 reads SGHVS; CDR2 reads FNYEAQ. The CDR3, as DNA: TGTGCCAGCAGCGCCGGGACAGCCTATGGCTACACCTTC. Amino acid sequence: CASSAGTAYGYTF. The full variable domain, its missing parts supplied by reference TRBV7-6 and TRBJ1-2, is GAGVSQSPRYKVTKRGQDVALRCDPISGHVSLYWYRQALGQGPEFLTYFNYEAQQDKSGLPNDRFSAERPEGSISTLTIQRTEQRDSAMYRCASSAGTAYGYTFGSGTRLTVV.

The rearrangement uses TRBV7-9 and TRBJ2-7, with D possibly TRBD1 on 5 matching bases. V lost 5 bases and J 4 bases, leaving 12 bases between the germline ends. The V gene's germline CDR1 is SEHNR and CDR2 FQNEAQ (reference sequence). The length of the CDR3 is 13 residues. The chain's CDR3 is CASSLQGWYEQYF. The CDR3 bases are TGTGCCAGCAGCCTCCAGGGTTGGTACGAGCAGTACTTC.

The chain combines TRBV4-2 with TRBJ2-7, with TRBD2 matching 9 bases. CDR3 length equals 17 residues. Germline V lookup: CDR1 LGHNA, CDR2 YNFKEQ. Unmatched junction bases numbered 8, after V lost 0 bases and J lost 2 bases. In DNA form, the CDR3 reads TGTGCCAGCAGCCAAGATCTTGGGACTAGCCGAACCTACGAGCAGTACTTC. It yields the protein CASSQDLGTSRTYEQYF.

This chain links TRBV6-5 with TRBJ1-2; 9 nucleotides align to TRBD1. Trimming removed 5 bases from V and 5 bases from J; junction bases left unmatched: 6. The CDR3 covers 14 residues. CDR1 is MNHEY and CDR2 is SVGAGI in the germline V gene. For the CDR3, the DNA is TGTGCCAGCAGTGCGACCGGGACAGGGTATGGCTACACCTTC. Amino acid sequence: CASSATGTGYGYTF.

As to this clone: Sequence at one end of the junction differs from germline and may be a read error. J is TRBJ2-7 and V is TRBV27, with a weak D call TRBD1 (5 bases). The germline gives CDR1 MNHEY, CDR2 SMNVEV (reference sequence). The length of the CDR3 is 13 residues. The chain's CDR3 is CASSLTGVALPLF. The CDR3 DNA sequence: TGTGCCAGCAGTTTAACAGGAGTCGCTCTCCCTCTTTTC.

The chain carries TRBV4-1 and TRBJ2-1; 7 nucleotides agree with TRBD1. CDR3 length: 13 amino acids. Unmatched junction bases numbered 5, after V lost 4 bases and J lost 8 bases. Germline assignment: CDR1 MGHRA and CDR2 YSYEKL. In DNA form, the CDR3 reads TGCGCCAGCAGCCGACAGGGTCCGGATGAGCAGTTCTTC. This gives the protein CASSRQGPDEQFF.

CDR3 sequence reads: CASSIRSGTAAYSYGYTF. CDR3 coding DNA: TGTGCCAGTAGTATTCGTTCCGGGACAGCGGCCTACTCTTATGGCTACACCTTC. V is TRBV19 and J is TRBJ1-2; TRBD1 matches at 7 bases. The germline gives CDR1 LNHDA, CDR2 SQIVND (reference sequence). The J segment lost 5 bases and the V segment lost 3 bases, leaving 18 bases of the junction unmatched. The CDR3 runs 18 residues.

The V call is TRBV28, the J call TRBJ2-6, with no clear D. Germline V gene sequence: CDR1 MDHEN, CDR2 SYDVKM. The CDR3 is made up of 14 amino acids. V lost 6 bases to trimming and J lost 0 bases, with 6 bases between them. For the CDR3, the DNA is TGTGCCAGCAGCTATCGCTCTGGGGCCAACGTCCTGACTTTC. Its protein is CASSYRSGANVLTF.

The chain carries TRBV27 and TRBJ1-1; D call uncertain. Germline V gene sequence: CDR1 MNHEY, CDR2 SMNVEV (reference sequence). This CDR3 has 13 amino acids. Trimming cost V 2 bases and J 3 bases, with 7 bases left between them. CDR3 region: CASSLTGDTEAFF. CDR3 in DNA: TGTGCCAGCAGTTTAACCGGAGACACTGAAGCTTTCTTT.

The chain employs TRBV27 and TRBJ1-2, with 7 bases identical to TRBD1. This CDR3 has 16 amino acids. Trimming removed 4 bases from V and 6 bases from J; junction bases left unmatched: 14. Germline-derived CDR1 and CDR2 are MNHEY and SMNVEV (reference sequence). This CDR3 reads CASSSITGANRNGYTF. CDR3 sequence (DNA): TGTGCCAGCAGTTCGATCACAGGGGCGAATAGGAATGGCTACACCTTC.

This clone was counted between two and nine times. The V call is TRBV7-9, the J call TRBJ1-4, with TRBD1 as a possible D gene (6 bases). V was trimmed by 7 bases and J by 4 bases, leaving 16 bases between them. The CDR3 extends over 15 amino acids. CDR1 is SEHNR, CDR2 FQNEAQ, per germline (reference sequence). The CDR3 nucleotides are TGTGCCAGCACCCCAGGGGACCAGAGTAATGAAAAACTGTTTTTT. It encodes CASTPGDQSNEKLFF.

V is TRBV7-9 and J is TRBJ1-6, with D maybe TRBD1 (5 bases). Germline V CDR1 and CDR2: SEHNR, FQNEAQ (reference sequence). V shed 5 bases and J shed 7 bases, with 18 bases lying between them. The CDR3 is made up of 16 amino acids. CDR3 residues: CASSAGTGLNNSPLHF. The CDR3 nucleotides read TGTGCCAGCAGCGCAGGGACGGGACTCAACAATTCACCCCTCCACTTT.

This clone has a single count. The chain has TRBV6-6 and TRBJ1-2; perhaps TRBD1 as D (6 bases). Germline V gives CDR1 MNHNY, CDR2 SVGAGI (reference sequence). V gave up 2 bases and J gave up 6 bases, with 10 bases separating them. The CDR3 is made up of 13 amino acids. The CDR3 reads CASSYERGNGYTF. Written as DNA, the CDR3 is TGTGCCAGCAGTTACGAAAGGGGGAATGGCTACACCTTC.

CDR3: CASSTRLAGLYEQYF. The CDR3, as DNA: TGTGCCAGCAGTACCCGACTAGCGGGGTTATACGAGCAGTACTTC. This sequence joins TRBV27 and TRBJ2-7, with 11 nucleotides matching TRBD2. The CDR3 totals 15 residues. Trimming took 5 bases from V and 4 from J; bases not matched to a gene: 7. Per germline, CDR1 MNHEY and CDR2 SMNVEV (reference sequence).

Written as DNA, the CDR3 is TGTGCCAGCAGCCCTCAGGGGTCGAACACTGAAGCTTTCTTT. Protein sequence: CASSPQGSNTEAFF. The chain is built from TRBV5-4 and TRBJ1-1; D may be TRBD1 (6 bases). Trimming shortened V by 4 bases and J by 1 base, and 11 bases separated the two germline ends. The CDR3 extends over 14 amino acids. Germline V gene data show CDR1 as SGHNT and CDR2 as YYREEE (reference sequence).

This chain connects TRBV5-6 to TRBJ1-4; 11 bases map to TRBD1. The germline gives CDR1 SGHDT, CDR2 YYEEEE. The CDR3 has 16 residues. V shed 0 bases and J 8 bases; nucleotides not matched to a gene: 6. This chain's CDR3 is CASSLGGTGGREKLFF. The DNA of the CDR3 is TGTGCCAGCAGCTTGGGGGGGACAGGGGGGCGAGAAAAACTGTTTTTT. Complete variable domain (other parts from reference TRBV5-6 and TRBJ1-4): DAGVTQSPTHLIKTRGQQVTLRCSPKSGHDTVSWYQQALGQGPQFIFQYYEEEERQRGNFPDRFSGHQFPNYSSELNVNALLLGDSALYLCASSLGGTGGREKLFFGSGTQLSVL.

This clone has only one observation. The V gene is TRBV2, the J gene TRBJ1-2, with 7 bases identical to TRBD1. Unmatched junction bases numbered 6, after V lost 8 bases and J lost 0 bases. The germline V gene has CDR1 SNHLY and CDR2 FYNNEI. This CDR3 spans 14 amino acids. The CDR3 sequence: CASVRDSPNYGYTF. DNA for the CDR3: TGTGCCAGCGTCCGGGACAGCCCTAACTATGGCTACACCTTC.